This entry lists 26 T cell receptor beta chains sequenced from one sample in a study of T cells after yellow fever vaccination (dated by TCRdb to the late 2010s). Library creation used 5' RACE. The sequencer listed for this sample is Illumina NovaSeq 6000. In TCRdb, the public reads were trimmed at Q25 with fastp and aligned with MiXCR, with productive beta chains retained. Rows with a matching CDR3 protein are joined into one entry that keeps the most common DNA and genes. The sample table records 400,000 to 450,000 distinct CDR3 sequences; about 17% of these occur just once. Jointly, the top ten make up roughly a sixth of the sample. The intended sense of this specimen's treatment or condition label: live attenuated yellow fever vaccine strain. The sequences come from PBMCs, collected before the yellow fever booster vaccination. The receptors shown here come from a man aged 18 to 30 who received the YFV17D yellow fever vaccine.

This rearrangement joins TRBV5-1 to TRBJ2-1; D is unresolved. CDR1 is SGHRS, CDR2 YFSETQ, per germline. Deletions cut 0 bases from V and 16 bases from J, with 17 bases between. CDR3 length: 13 amino acids. CDR3 nucleotides: TGCGCCAGCAGCTTGGAAGGCGGCCCCAATTCTTTCTTC. Protein: CASSLEGGPNSFF.

A few counts support this clonotype. The genes are TRBV4-1 and TRBJ2-5; 8 bases agree with TRBD1. Germline CDR1 and CDR2: MGHRA and YSYEKL. This CDR3 is 16 amino acids long. V dropped 0 bases and J dropped 4; count of bases not matched to a gene: 7. CDR3 DNA sequence: TGCGCCAGCAGCCAAGATCTCCGGGACAGGCGAGAGACCCAGTACTTC. Amino acid sequence: CASSQDLRDRRETQYF.

The chain has TRBV28 and TRBJ2-7; 7 bases are shared with TRBD2. The V gene end was trimmed by 4 bases and the J gene end by 5 bases; junction bases not matched to a gene: 11. CDR1 is MDHEN, CDR2 SYDVKM, per germline. The CDR3 has 15 residues. Written as DNA, the CDR3 is TGTGCCAGCAGTTCCTCCGCCTCCGGGGGGAACGAGCAGTACGTC. It translates to CASSSSASGGNEQYV.

In its sample, this clonotype was seen a few times. This chain connects TRBV6-1 to TRBJ1-1; D remains unclear. CDR3 length: 14 amino acids. V lost 4 bases to trimming and J lost 1 base, with 10 bases between them. Germline CDR1 is MNHNS and CDR2 is SASEGT. The CDR3 DNA follows: TGTGCCAGCAGTGTCGGGGTTTGGAACACTGAAGCTTTCTTT. Amino acids: CASSVGVWNTEAFF.

This clonotype was seen a handful of times. The rearrangement joins TRBV11-2 to TRBJ1-4; no firm D call. The CDR3 runs to 15 residues. Looked up from germline, CDR1 is SGHAT and CDR2 is FQNNGV. V lost 1 base and J lost 4, with 10 bases in between. CDR3: CASSLGTASNEKLFF. CDR3 DNA: TGTGCCAGCAGCTTAGGGACGGCTAGTAATGAAAAACTGTTTTTT.

The genes are TRBV5-1 and TRBJ1-1; D possibly corresponds to TRBD1 (6 bases). This CDR3 region has 14 residues. Deletions cut 5 bases from V and 3 bases from J, with 14 bases between. Germline V gene lookup returns CDR1 SGHRS and CDR2 YFSETQ. The CDR3 DNA sequence: TGCGCCAGCAGAAAACAGGGTGGATACACTGAAGCTTTCTTT. This codes for CASRKQGGYTEAFF.

This clonotype was counted ten times or more. The V gene is TRBV7-2, the J gene TRBJ1-1; no reliable D call. Trimming took 3 bases from V and 2 from J, leaving 7 bases between them. The CDR3 consists of 13 residues. The germline V gene has CDR1 SGHTA and CDR2 FQGNSA. The chain's CDR3 is CASSLYSNTEAFF. As DNA, the CDR3 is TGTGCCAGCAGCTTGTACAGTAACACTGAAGCTTTCTTT.

This clonotype was seen only a few times. The CDR3, as DNA: TGTGCCAGCAGTTACTCCGACAGGGGCGCCTACGAGCAGTACTTC. Protein: CASSYSDRGAYEQYF. The rearrangement uses TRBV6-2 or TRBV6-3 and TRBJ2-7, with 8 bases matching TRBD1. Germline V lookup: CDR1 MNHEY, CDR2 SVGEGT. Trimming at V came to 0 bases and at J to 2 bases, leaving 3 bases not matched to a gene. This CDR3 contains 15 residues.

The V gene is TRBV3-1, the J gene TRBJ2-3; D possibly matches TRBD1 or TRBD2 (5 bases each). Germline-derived CDR1 and CDR2 are LGHDT and YNNKEL (reference sequence). The CDR3 is 15 residues long. Trimming shortened V by 2 bases and J by 2 bases, and 11 bases separated the two germline ends. CDR3 loop: CASSQFWGSTDTQYF. CDR3 bases: TGTGCCAGCAGCCAATTTTGGGGGTCCACAGATACGCAGTATTTT.

This clonotype turned up a few times. The rearrangement uses TRBV5-4 and TRBJ2-3, with no clear D. The CDR3 extends over 14 amino acids. Germline V gives CDR1 SGHNT, CDR2 YYREEE (reference sequence). V was shortened by 2 bases and J by 7 bases, with 14 bases between the two germline ends. The CDR3 spells CASSFGPGMNTQYF. The DNA for the CDR3 is TGTGCCAGCAGCTTCGGCCCAGGCATGAATACGCAGTATTTT.

V is TRBV5-1 and J is TRBJ1-1, with 11 nucleotides matching TRBD1. Germline V gives CDR1 SGHRS, CDR2 YFSETQ. There are 16 residues in the CDR3. Trimming cost V 7 bases and J 6 bases; bases outside gene matches: 14. The CDR3 sequence is CASGQTGTGGVAEAFF. Here the CDR3 DNA reads TGCGCCAGCGGCCAAACCGGGACAGGGGGAGTAGCTGAAGCTTTCTTT.

The V and J genes are TRBV6-1 and TRBJ1-2, with 8 bases matching TRBD1. Germline trimming cut 8 bases from V and 7 bases from J; bases unmatched to any gene: 9. Per the germline V gene, CDR1 is MNHNS and CDR2 is SASEGT. CDR3 length: 13 residues. The CDR3 DNA sequence: TGTGCCAGCGCCCCGCCAGGGGGCCGTGGCTACACCTTC. It is translated as CASAPPGGRGYTF.

A few counts support this clonotype. This rearrangement joins TRBV11-2 to TRBJ2-1; D might be TRBD2 (6 bases). Trimming pared 2 bases from V and 7 bases from J, leaving 12 bases between. Germline loops: CDR1 SGHAT, CDR2 FQNNGV. CDR3 length: 14 residues. As DNA, the CDR3 is TGTGCCAGCAGCTTATGGGGGGAGGTGAATGAGCAGTTCTTC. Protein sequence: CASSLWGEVNEQFF.

The chain uses TRBV12-3 or TRBV12-4 and TRBJ2-5; the D gene is possibly TRBD1 (6 bases). The CDR3 loop spans 15 amino acids. The V gene lost 5 bases and the J gene lost 2 bases, with 15 bases spanning the gap. The chain's CDR3 is CASSEFGTPQETQYF. The CDR3 coding sequence is TGTGCCAGCAGTGAGTTCGGGACACCTCAAGAGACCCAGTACTTC.

This clonotype was seen ten or more times. V usage is TRBV29-1 and J usage is TRBJ1-2; D uncertain. V was shortened by 5 bases and J by 0 bases, with 13 bases between the two germline ends. There are 14 residues in the CDR3. Germline assignment: CDR1 SQVTM and CDR2 ANQGSEA. CDR3 in DNA: TGCAGCGTTTTCCCATCCAAGGCTAACTATGGCTACACCTTC. This gives the protein CSVFPSKANYGYTF.

This clonotype was seen a handful of times. V usage is TRBV7-9 and J usage is TRBJ2-7, with 14 bases aligning to TRBD2. This CDR3 is built from 14 residues. V lost 11 bases and J lost 2; bases outside the gene matches: 5. Looked up from germline, CDR1 is SEHNR and CDR2 is FQNEAQ (reference sequence). The CDR3: CAGQTSGGAYEQYF. The CDR3 DNA reads TGTGCCGGTCAGACTAGCGGGGGGGCCTACGAGCAGTACTTC.

V and J are TRBV5-5 and TRBJ1-5; TRBD1 matches 9 bases. CDR1 is SGHKS and CDR2 is YYEKEE in the germline V gene (reference sequence). With 4 bases clipped from V and 6 bases from J, the junction kept 8 bases outside the gene matches. CDR3 length: 15 residues. CDR3 sequence: CASSARTGVGQPQHF. CDR3 DNA: TGTGCCAGCAGCGCTCGGACAGGGGTAGGTCAGCCCCAGCATTTT.

The CDR3 is CSARAGQGSLYEQYF. DNA of the CDR3: TGCAGTGCTAGAGCGGGACAGGGGTCTCTCTACGAGCAGTACTTC. V gene TRBV20-1 combines with J gene TRBJ2-7; 10 bases match TRBD1. The CDR3 consists of 15 residues. V was pared by 1 base and J by 3 bases, with 6 bases of the junction left unmatched. Germline V gives CDR1 DFQATT, CDR2 SNEGSKA (reference sequence).

This clonotype was picked up a small number of times. The genes are TRBV7-9 and TRBJ2-3; a weak D match, TRBD2 (6 bases). The CDR3 spans 16 residues. With 1 base removed from V and 0 bases from J, the gap between germline ends came to 11 bases. Germline V CDR1 and CDR2: SEHNR, FQNEAQ (reference sequence). The CDR3: CASSLEAGISTDTQYF. The CDR3 coding sequence is TGTGCCAGCAGCTTAGAAGCGGGTATCAGCACAGATACGCAGTATTTT.

This clonotype has just a few counts. The chain has TRBV20-1 and TRBJ2-3; TRBD1 matches 9 bases. The CDR3 has 19 residues. J lost 1 base, V lost 7 bases, and 21 bases had no gene match. Germline CDR1 DFQATT, CDR2 SNEGSKA (reference sequence). CDR3 residues: CSVIILGQGGTGGTDTQYF. The CDR3 DNA is TGCAGTGTTATAATACTGGGACAGGGAGGGACGGGGGGCACAGATACGCAGTATTTT.

J is TRBJ1-4 and V is TRBV5-4; 7 nucleotides agree with TRBD1. Germline assignment: CDR1 SGHNT and CDR2 YYREEE (reference sequence). Losses at the gene ends were 4 bases for V and 6 bases for J; bases not matched to a gene: 9. The CDR3 spans 15 residues. The CDR3 bases are TGTGCCAGCAGCCTTGCGGGACAGATAGATGAAAAACTGTTTTTT. It encodes CASSLAGQIDEKLFF.

This clonotype was observed a few times. The CDR3 region is CASSYGWTSGGAYEQYF. CDR3 sequence (DNA): TGTGCCAGCAGTTACGGCTGGACTAGCGGGGGGGCTTACGAGCAGTACTTC. This rearrangement joins TRBV6-5 to TRBJ2-7, with 15 positions matching TRBD2. Germline V gives CDR1 MNHEY, CDR2 SVGAGI. Trimming cost V 2 bases and J 4 bases; bases outside gene matches: 6. The length of the CDR3 is 17 residues.

The J gene is TRBJ2-2, the V gene TRBV7-6; D not certain. The CDR3 is 14 residues long. Trimming shortened V by 0 bases and J by 5 bases, and 7 bases separated the two germline ends. Germline CDR1 and CDR2: SGHVS and FNYEAQ. CDR3 amino acids: CASSLATETGELFF. The CDR3 coding sequence is TGTGCCAGCAGCTTAGCCACAGAGACCGGGGAGCTGTTTTTT.

The chain recombines TRBV27 with TRBJ2-7; TRBD2 matches at 7 bases. This CDR3 is 14 amino acids long. V lost 6 bases to trimming and J lost 3 bases; unmatched junction nucleotides: 8. Germline V lookup: CDR1 MNHEY, CDR2 SMNVEV (reference sequence). The CDR3 region is CASSRGGELYEQYF. The CDR3 coding sequence is TGTGCCAGCAGCCGCGGGGGAGAGCTCTACGAGCAGTACTTC.

A few counts support this clonotype. A clone one base away is much larger, so this may be a read error. The J gene is TRBJ2-2, the V gene TRBV5-1; D is ambiguous. Looked up from germline, CDR1 is SGHRS and CDR2 is YFSETQ. The V end was cut by 6 bases, the J end by 2 bases, with 5 bases between. The CDR3 totals 12 residues. The CDR3 nucleotides read TGCGCCAGCACCTTTAACACCGGGGAGCTGTTTTTT. It yields the protein CASTFNTGELFF.

This CDR3 is CASSQQLSGANVLTF. The CDR3 DNA sequence: TGTGCCAGCAGTCAACAGCTCTCTGGGGCCAACGTCCTGACTTTC. The chain carries TRBV6-6 and TRBJ2-6; D is uncertain. V was pared by 5 bases and J by 0 bases, with 8 bases between. The CDR3 consists of 15 residues. Per the germline V gene, CDR1 is MNHNY and CDR2 is SVGAGI (reference sequence).